This T cell receptor (beta chain) is drawn from a study of blood T cell repertoires in COVID-19. Study summary: The samples span acute and convalescent COVID-19 from the United States, Italy and Spain. T cells, B-cell-depleted T cells, or PBMCs provided the cDNA or gDNA that served as material.

From germline, CDR1 is KGHSH and CDR2 LQKENI. The ends lost 0 bases at V and 4 bases at J; junction bases unmatched: 10. CDR3 length equals 18 residues. Original processing methods: Amplification from reference gene primers served as the basis for estimated nucleated cell counts. Sequencing was performed with immunoSEQ multiplex PCR; in TCRdb, only in-frame clones are kept and a portion is missing. V and J calls and clone size are given by that table; D and trimming were obtained from the DNA. The data hold about 92,000 clones, with less than 75% observed a single time. The TCR originated in a woman aged 60-75 years in a cohort sampled during active or convalescent COVID-19. The sequencing sample was made of peripheral blood. This chain uses TRBV18 with TRBJ2-3, with 10 bases lining up with TRBD2. CDR3 nucleotides: TGTGCCAGCTCACCACCCAGCGGGGGGGCTCTTTTCGCAGATACGCAGTATTTT. Translating gives CASSPPSGGALFADTQYF.